This record covers a single T cell receptor (beta chain). Original analysis: The assay estimated nucleated cells by amplifying reference gene primers. The protocol was immunoSEQ multiplex PCR, while the TCRdb copy is restricted to in-frame clones and leaves out a portion. V, J and clone size are those of that table, while D and trimming were read from the DNA. Among 120,000 to 150,000 clones listed, around 84% were seen once. The data are from a study of blood T cell repertoires in COVID-19. About the research overall: Acute and convalescent COVID-19 samples came from the United States, Italy and Spain. T cells, B-cell-depleted T cells, or PBMCs provided the cDNA or gDNA that served as material.

J was trimmed by 5 bases and V by 4 bases; bases with no gene match: 10. The germline V gene encodes CDR1 LGHDT and CDR2 YNNKEL (reference sequence). The CDR3 is made up of 15 amino acids. Sequencing was done on a sample of peripheral blood. The V call is TRBV3-1 (or the pseudogene TRBV3-2), the J call TRBJ1-1, with 7 bases aligning to TRBD1. The receptor comes from a human donor in a cohort sampled during active COVID-19. The CDR3 nucleotides read TGTGCCAGCAGCCGAGGACTGGGCAGGGGGACTGAAGCTTTCTTT. Encoded protein: CASSRGLGRGTEAFF.